This is a list of T cell receptor beta chains from one sample in a study of long-term antiretroviral therapy in people with HIV. TCRdb keeps only in-frame clones here, not all; method: immunoSEQ multiplex PCR. The table includes roughly 30,000 clones, over 80% detected once. The sequenced sample was unsorted PBMCs, obtained 2.7 to 2.8 years after starting antiretroviral therapy. All receptors come from a man aged 30 to 39 with HIV. Each CDR3 is given with its conserved first and last residue. D genes are given only for firm matches. Expanded clones get a size class; other rows say once, few or many, or leave the size out.

d_call: .; j_call: TRBJ1-5; v_call: TRBV4-1; clone_size: .; cdr3_length: 14; cdr3_aa: CATGGTHSNQPQHF; cdr3_nt: TGCGCCACGGGGGGGACGCATAGCAATCAGCCCCAGCATTTT
d_call: .; j_call: TRBJ1-1; v_call: TRBV6-6; clone_size: .; cdr3_length: 16; cdr3_aa: CASSYSSTGMNTEAFF; cdr3_nt: TGTGCCAGCAGTTACTCTTCGACAGGAATGAACACTGAAGCTTTCTTT
d_call: .; j_call: TRBJ2-7; v_call: TRBV9; clone_size: .; cdr3_length: 15; cdr3_aa: CASSEGPLASYEQYF; cdr3_nt: TGTGCCAGCAGCGAGGGTCCCCTTGCCTCCTACGAGCAGTACTTC
d_call: TRBD2; j_call: TRBJ2-1; v_call: TRBV6-5; clone_size: .; cdr3_length: 11; cdr3_aa: CASSSGRAHFF; cdr3_nt: TGTGCCAGCAGTAGCGGGAGGGCACATTTCTTC
d_call: .; j_call: TRBJ2-1; v_call: TRBV11-2; clone_size: .; cdr3_length: 17; cdr3_aa: CASSPRMGGEPYNEQFF; cdr3_nt: TGTGCCAGCAGTCCCCGAATGGGGGGCGAGCCCTACAATGAGCAGTTCTTC
d_call: .; j_call: TRBJ2-3; v_call: TRBV5-4; clone_size: .; cdr3_length: 14; cdr3_aa: CASSLTGSTDTQYF; cdr3_nt: TGTGCCAGCAGCTTGACGGGAAGCACAGATACGCAGTATTTT
d_call: TRBD1; j_call: TRBJ1-4; v_call: TRBV18; clone_size: once; cdr3_length: 15; cdr3_aa: CASSPKTGGFEKLFF; cdr3_nt: TGTGCCAGCTCACCAAAGACAGGGGGCTTTGAAAAACTGTTTTTT
d_call: .; j_call: TRBJ1-2; v_call: TRBV19; clone_size: .; cdr3_length: 18; cdr3_aa: CASSIAFLFRGANYGYTF; cdr3_nt: TGTGCCAGTAGTATAGCTTTCCTTTTCAGGGGAGCTAACTATGGCTACACCTTC
d_call: .; j_call: TRBJ1-6; v_call: TRBV6-5; clone_size: .; cdr3_length: 15; cdr3_aa: CASSYSYRGDSPLHF; cdr3_nt: TGTGCCAGCAGTTACTCGTATAGGGGAGACTCACCCCTCCACTTT
d_call: .; j_call: TRBJ2-1; v_call: TRBV19; clone_size: .; cdr3_length: 15; cdr3_aa: CASTLVGRNYNEQFF; cdr3_nt: TGTGCCAGTACTCTCGTTGGCAGGAATTACAATGAGCAGTTCTTC
d_call: .; j_call: TRBJ1-2; v_call: TRBV29-1; clone_size: .; cdr3_length: 14; cdr3_aa: CSVRANNQPDGYTF; cdr3_nt: TGCAGCGTCCGTGCTAATAACCAACCCGATGGCTACACCTTC
d_call: .; j_call: TRBJ1-2; v_call: TRBV25-1; clone_size: .; cdr3_length: 12; cdr3_aa: CASTGGWYGYTF; cdr3_nt: TGTGCCAGCACCGGGGGATGGTATGGCTACACCTTC
d_call: .; j_call: TRBJ2-5; v_call: TRBV25-1; clone_size: .; cdr3_length: 13; cdr3_aa: CASRRGRTGTQYF; cdr3_nt: TGTGCCAGCAGACGAGGGAGGACGGGGACCCAGTACTTC
d_call: TRBD2; j_call: TRBJ2-1; v_call: TRBV6-5; clone_size: .; cdr3_length: 15; cdr3_aa: CAVSKRDLKVDEQFF; cdr3_nt: TGTGCCGTATCCAAGCGGGATTTGAAGGTGGATGAGCAGTTCTTC
d_call: TRBD2; j_call: TRBJ2-1; v_call: TRBV6-6; clone_size: .; cdr3_length: 16; cdr3_aa: CASSFKGLAADDEQFF; cdr3_nt: TGTGCCAGCAGTTTTAAGGGACTAGCGGCCGACGATGAGCAGTTCTTC
d_call: .; j_call: TRBJ2-7; v_call: TRBV2; clone_size: .; cdr3_length: 14; cdr3_aa: CASSPTGVVAAQYF; cdr3_nt: TGTGCCAGCAGTCCAACAGGTGTGGTCGCCGCGCAGTACTTC
d_call: TRBD2; j_call: TRBJ2-3; v_call: TRBV2; clone_size: .; cdr3_length: 14; cdr3_aa: CASSGREGGDTQYF; cdr3_nt: TGTGCCAGCAGTGGTCGGGAGGGTGGAGATACGCAGTATTTT
d_call: TRBD1; j_call: TRBJ1-2; v_call: TRBV29-1; clone_size: .; cdr3_length: 11; cdr3_aa: CSGGQGNGYTF; cdr3_nt: TGCAGCGGGGGACAGGGGAATGGCTACACCTTC
d_call: TRBD2; j_call: TRBJ2-2; v_call: TRBV11-3; clone_size: .; cdr3_length: 18; cdr3_aa: CASSFRLAGAVNTGELFF; cdr3_nt: TGTGCCAGCAGCTTCAGGCTAGCGGGGGCTGTAAACACCGGGGAGCTGTTTTTT
d_call: TRBD1; j_call: TRBJ1-2; v_call: TRBV11-2; clone_size: .; cdr3_length: 15; cdr3_aa: CASSFPGQGSFGYTF; cdr3_nt: TGTGCCAGCAGCTTTCCGGGACAGGGCTCGTTTGGCTACACCTTC
d_call: TRBD1; j_call: TRBJ1-5; v_call: TRBV10-3; clone_size: once; cdr3_length: 18; cdr3_aa: CAISDFLMGQGGNQPQHF; cdr3_nt: TGTGCCATCAGTGACTTTTTGATGGGACAGGGAGGCAATCAGCCCCAGCATTTT
d_call: .; j_call: TRBJ1-1; v_call: TRBV7-2; clone_size: .; cdr3_length: 12; cdr3_aa: CASSLEWGEAFF; cdr3_nt: TGTGCCAGCAGCTTAGAATGGGGTGAAGCTTTCTTT
d_call: .; j_call: TRBJ2-5; v_call: TRBV6-5; clone_size: .; cdr3_length: 13; cdr3_aa: CASTFPGGGTQYF; cdr3_nt: TGTGCCAGCACTTTCCCCGGAGGGGGGACCCAGTACTTC
d_call: TRBD1; j_call: TRBJ2-2; v_call: TRBV5-3; clone_size: .; cdr3_length: 15; cdr3_aa: CARSVDRGHTGELFF; cdr3_nt: TGTGCCAGAAGCGTGGACAGGGGACATACCGGGGAGCTGTTTTTT
d_call: TRBD1; j_call: TRBJ1-2; v_call: TRBV29-1; clone_size: .; cdr3_length: 15; cdr3_aa: CSVGPGTGLGYGYTF; cdr3_nt: TGCAGCGTTGGGCCTGGGACAGGTCTAGGGTATGGCTACACCTTC
d_call: .; j_call: TRBJ2-1; v_call: TRBV6-4; clone_size: .; cdr3_length: 13; cdr3_aa: CASSELPYNEQFF; cdr3_nt: TGTGCCAGCAGTGAGTTGCCCTACAATGAGCAGTTCTTC
d_call: TRBD2; j_call: TRBJ2-3; v_call: TRBV15; clone_size: .; cdr3_length: 16; cdr3_aa: CATSRALAGVPDTQYF; cdr3_nt: TGTGCCACCAGCAGAGCACTAGCGGGGGTGCCAGATACGCAGTATTTT
d_call: .; j_call: TRBJ2-3; v_call: TRBV5-1; clone_size: .; cdr3_length: 16; cdr3_aa: CASSPGLSTSTDTQYF; cdr3_nt: TGCGCCAGCAGCCCGGGACTTTCCACTAGCACAGATACGCAGTATTTT
d_call: TRBD1; j_call: TRBJ2-7; v_call: TRBV14; clone_size: .; cdr3_length: 14; cdr3_aa: CASSSGQGAYEQYF; cdr3_nt: TGTGCCAGCAGCTCCGGACAGGGGGCCTACGAGCAGTACTTC
d_call: .; j_call: TRBJ2-7; v_call: TRBV10-1; clone_size: few; cdr3_length: 14; cdr3_aa: CASLNALAIHEQYF; cdr3_nt: TGCGCCAGCCTAAACGCGCTAGCGATCCACGAGCAGTACTTC
d_call: TRBD1; j_call: TRBJ1-4; v_call: TRBV9; clone_size: .; cdr3_length: 15; cdr3_aa: CASSAGDRGSEKLFF; cdr3_nt: TGTGCCAGCAGCGCAGGGGACAGGGGTAGTGAAAAACTGTTTTTT
d_call: .; j_call: TRBJ1-5; v_call: TRBV6-6; clone_size: .; cdr3_length: 15; cdr3_aa: CASSLFRDSNQPQHF; cdr3_nt: TGTGCCAGCAGTCTTTTCAGAGATAGCAATCAGCCCCAGCATTTT
d_call: .; j_call: TRBJ1-1; v_call: TRBV6-5; clone_size: .; cdr3_length: 16; cdr3_aa: CASSYRSAGGDTEAFF; cdr3_nt: TGTGCCAGCAGTTACAGGTCAGCCGGGGGCGACACTGAAGCTTTCTTT
d_call: TRBD2; j_call: TRBJ2-2; v_call: TRBV30; clone_size: .; cdr3_length: 16; cdr3_aa: CAWSVLAGLNTGELFF; cdr3_nt: TGTGCCTGGAGTGTACTAGCGGGGCTGAACACCGGGGAGCTGTTTTTT
d_call: TRBD1; j_call: TRBJ1-5; v_call: TRBV29-1; clone_size: .; cdr3_length: 13; cdr3_aa: CSVRDRDNQPQHF; cdr3_nt: TGCAGCGTTCGGGACAGGGACAATCAGCCCCAGCATTTT
d_call: TRBD2; j_call: TRBJ2-2; v_call: TRBV5-1; clone_size: .; cdr3_length: 19; cdr3_aa: CASSPMDISGSANTGELFF; cdr3_nt: TGCGCCAGCAGCCCGATGGATATCAGCGGGAGCGCGAACACCGGGGAGCTGTTTTTT
d_call: .; j_call: TRBJ1-4; v_call: TRBV9; clone_size: once; cdr3_length: 16; cdr3_aa: CASSVAAGGTNEKLFF; cdr3_nt: TGTGCCAGCAGCGTAGCCGCGGGGGGGACGAATGAAAAACTGTTTTTT
d_call: .; j_call: TRBJ2-7; v_call: TRBV5-1; clone_size: .; cdr3_length: 11; cdr3_aa: CASSYAGEQYF; cdr3_nt: TGCGCCAGCAGCTACGCGGGCGAGCAGTACTTC
d_call: TRBD1; j_call: TRBJ2-2; v_call: TRBV28; clone_size: .; cdr3_length: 15; cdr3_aa: CASSWDRKNTGELFF; cdr3_nt: TGTGCCAGCAGCTGGGACAGGAAAAACACCGGGGAGCTGTTTTTT
d_call: TRBD1; j_call: TRBJ2-7; v_call: TRBV30; clone_size: few; cdr3_length: 14; cdr3_aa: CAWGLGQGAYEQYF; cdr3_nt: TGTGCCTGGGGATTGGGACAGGGGGCCTACGAGCAGTACTTC
d_call: .; j_call: TRBJ1-1; v_call: TRBV4-1; clone_size: .; cdr3_length: 13; cdr3_aa: CASSQKGSTEAFF; cdr3_nt: TGCGCCAGCAGCCAAAAGGGCAGCACTGAAGCTTTCTTT
d_call: .; j_call: TRBJ1-6; v_call: TRBV6-5; clone_size: few; cdr3_length: 16; cdr3_aa: CASSYIGGRSNSPLHF; cdr3_nt: TGTGCCAGCAGTTATATCGGGGGACGGTCAAATTCACCCCTCCACTTT
d_call: TRBD2; j_call: TRBJ2-1; v_call: TRBV19; clone_size: .; cdr3_length: 14; cdr3_aa: CASSRAGGDNEQFF; cdr3_nt: TGTGCCAGTAGTCGAGCGGGAGGAGACAATGAGCAGTTCTTC
d_call: TRBD2; j_call: TRBJ2-5; v_call: TRBV27; clone_size: .; cdr3_length: 20; cdr3_aa: CASSGFGGSGGEDSQETQYF; cdr3_nt: TGTGCCAGCAGTGGGTTCGGGGGTAGCGGGGGGGAGGATTCCCAAGAGACCCAGTACTTC
d_call: TRBD1; j_call: TRBJ2-4; v_call: TRBV28; clone_size: once; cdr3_length: 16; cdr3_aa: CATSRGQGAAKNIQYF; cdr3_nt: TGTGCCACCAGCCGGGGACAGGGGGCGGCCAAAAACATTCAGTACTTC